Listed here is a single T cell receptor beta chain. Its target is unknown. This specimen comes from a study of cytomegalovirus exposure and HLA in healthy donors. Study-wide results and limits: A likely sequencing artifact accounted for one observed cluster of highly shared sequence variants. Presence/absence analysis assumed near-uniform sequencing depth across donors.

PCR primers comprised 60 Vbeta and 13 Jbeta primers. TCRdb's table, derived via immunoSEQ multiplex PCR, lists solely in-frame clones and lacks some. The sample gives about 190,000 clones, 75% to 90% of which show up once; 6.3% is in the top ten. Sequenced input: PBMCs. The TCR sequence derives from a man aged 35-49 years in good health and CMV-seropositive.

The CDR3 here is CASSLALGRGQPQHF. CDR3 sequence (DNA): TGTGCCAGCAGCTTAGCGTTGGGGAGGGGTCAGCCCCAGCATTTT. The chain links TRBV7-2 to TRBJ1-5, with a possible D match to TRBD1 (5 bases). Germline V CDR1 and CDR2: SGHTA, FQGNSA. Trimming stripped 0 bases from V and 6 bases from J, with 12 bases between. The CDR3 sequence is 15 residues long.